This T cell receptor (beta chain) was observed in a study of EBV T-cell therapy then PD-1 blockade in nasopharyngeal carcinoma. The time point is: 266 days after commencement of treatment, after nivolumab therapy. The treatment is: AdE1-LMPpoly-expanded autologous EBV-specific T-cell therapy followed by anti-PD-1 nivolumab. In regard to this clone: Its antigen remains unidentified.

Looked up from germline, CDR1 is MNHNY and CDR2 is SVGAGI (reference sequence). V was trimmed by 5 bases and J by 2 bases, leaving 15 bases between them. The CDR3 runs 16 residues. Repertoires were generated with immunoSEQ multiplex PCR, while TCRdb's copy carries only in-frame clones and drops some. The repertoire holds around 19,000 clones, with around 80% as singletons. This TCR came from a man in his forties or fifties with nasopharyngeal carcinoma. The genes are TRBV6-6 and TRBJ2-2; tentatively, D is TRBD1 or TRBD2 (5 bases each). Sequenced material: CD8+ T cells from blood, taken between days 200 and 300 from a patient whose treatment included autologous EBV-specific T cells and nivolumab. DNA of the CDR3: TGTGCCAGCAGTCTTTCCGGGACGGGTAACACCGGGGAGCTGTTTTTT. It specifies CASSLSGTGNTGELFF.